The source of this TCR beta chain is a study of identical twins. Study-level results: Fewer insertions were carried by abundant cord blood beta clonotypes, but none was seen in memory repertoires.

This clonotype was picked up a small number of times. Its specificity is not known. Via MiXCR, TCRdb re-called the 5' RACE reads, giving one row per CDR3 protein. The repertoire includes about 890,000 distinct CDR3 sequences, 9% to 15% of them detected once, and about 1.5% sits in the top ten. Trimming pared 0 bases from V and 3 bases from J, leaving 5 bases between. The CDR3 spans 14 residues. The germline gives CDR1 ENHRY, CDR2 SYGVKD. This same sample was also taken into another study, of yellow fever vaccine responses in identical twins. As that study records: The authors reported partly convergent, partly personalized vaccine responses in identical twins.

This clonotype was sampled from a woman between 18 and 29 years old in good health. Specimen: PBMCs. This sequence joins TRBV10-3 and TRBJ2-2; the D is unclear. The CDR3 DNA follows: TGTGCCATCAGTGAGTCTGGGGACACCGGGGAGCTGTTTTTT. Translation: CAISESGDTGELFF.